The 18 T cell receptor beta chains listed next were all sequenced from one sample in a study of blood T cell repertoires in COVID-19. The protocol was immunoSEQ multiplex PCR, while the TCRdb copy is restricted to in-frame clones and leaves out a portion. The sample records under 150,000 clones, around 80% being singletons. Specimen: peripheral blood. The origin of the receptors is a woman at least 80 years old in a cohort sampled during active or convalescent COVID-19.

The chain combines TRBV11-2 with TRBJ1-4; D may be TRBD1 (5 bases). The germline CDR1 and CDR2 sequences are SGHAT and FQNNGV. With 4 bases removed from V and 5 bases from J, the gap between germline ends came to 11 bases. This CDR3 spans 14 amino acids. CDR3 DNA sequence: TGTGCCAGCAGCTCTCAGGGTCCCAATGAAAAACTGTTTTTT. Its translation: CASSSQGPNEKLFF.

The chain recombines TRBV5-1 with TRBJ1-1; D is perhaps TRBD1 (6 bases). The V end lost 0 bases, the J end lost 5 bases, and 8 bases lay between the germline ends. The CDR3 loop spans 13 amino acids. Germline V CDR1 and CDR2: SGHRS, YFSETQ. Here the CDR3 DNA reads TGCGCCAGCAGCTTGGACAGGGTAACTGAAGCTTTCTTT. Residues: CASSLDRVTEAFF.

V and J are TRBV4-2 and TRBJ2-3, with D tentatively TRBD2 (5 bases). The CDR3 spans 17 residues. V was clipped by 3 bases and J by 5 bases, with 21 bases between them. Germline values: CDR1 LGHNA, CDR2 YNFKEQ. DNA for the CDR3: TGTGCCAGCAGCCACTTAGGACTCCCCGGAGAGGAAGATACGCAGTATTTT. This sequence encodes CASSHLGLPGEEDTQYF.

This chain joins TRBV6-5 and TRBJ2-3; D is unclear. The V end was cut by 5 bases, the J end by 0 bases, with 12 bases between. This CDR3 has 15 residues. Germline V gives CDR1 MNHEY, CDR2 SVGAGI. The DNA for the CDR3 is TGTGCCAGCAGTAGGTTCGCGACTAGCACAGATACGCAGTATTTT. Amino acids: CASSRFATSTDTQYF.

This chain connects TRBV6-5 to TRBJ1-6; D is perhaps TRBD1 (6 bases). Between the trimmed V and J ends, which lost 2 bases and 9 bases, there was a span of 17 bases. This CDR3 has 16 amino acids. CDR1 and CDR2 from the germline V gene are MNHEY and SVGAGI. CDR3 loop: CASSYEGLRGGSPLHF. Written as DNA, the CDR3 is TGTGCCAGCAGTTACGAGGGGCTGAGAGGGGGTTCACCCCTCCACTTT.

J is TRBJ1-2 and V is TRBV12-3 or TRBV12-4, with D uncertain. CDR3 size: 12 residues. Trimming removed 1 base at V and 5 bases at J, with 5 bases between. CDR3 region: CASSLGRYGYTF. The CDR3 DNA reads as TGTGCCAGCAGTTTAGGTCGTTATGGCTACACCTTC.

The chain couples TRBV14 to TRBJ2-3; D gene unclear. Looked up from germline, CDR1 is SGHDN and CDR2 is FVKESK. Between the trimmed V and J ends, which lost 3 bases and 8 bases, there was a span of 9 bases. The CDR3 extends over 12 amino acids. The CDR3 loop is CASSHAALTQYF. In DNA, the CDR3 is TGTGCCAGCAGCCACGCGGCCCTTACGCAGTATTTT.

The chain couples TRBV25-1 to TRBJ2-5; TRBD2 agrees at 7 bases. The CDR3 is made up of 14 amino acids. The V and J ends lost 2 bases and 5 bases, in that order; junction bases with no gene match: 5. Per the germline V gene, CDR1 is MGHDK and CDR2 is SYGVNS. The CDR3 reads CASSEPGGRETQYF. CDR3 in DNA: TGTGCCAGCAGTGAACCGGGAGGTCGGGAGACCCAGTACTTC.

The chain couples TRBV18 to TRBJ2-5, with a tentative D call TRBD1 (5 bases). Trimming took off 6 bases at V and 1 base at J, with 9 bases between the two ends. The CDR3 sequence is 13 residues long. The germline V gene has CDR1 KGHSH and CDR2 LQKENI. The CDR3 protein is CASSQDIQETQYF. CDR3 nucleotides: TGTGCCAGCTCCCAGGACATCCAAGAGACCCAGTACTTC.

The gene calls are TRBV11-3 and TRBJ2-1, with 11 bases identical to TRBD2. The germline V gene encodes CDR1 SGHNT and CDR2 YENEEA. V gave up 5 bases and J gave up 7 bases; unmatched junction bases: 10. The CDR3 is made up of 16 amino acids. The CDR3 DNA reads as TGTGCCAGCAGCGCGAGGTTAGCGGGGGGGCGGAATGAGCAGTTCTTC. This translates into CASSARLAGGRNEQFF.

This clone was observed once. The chain recombines TRBV12-3 or TRBV12-4 with TRBJ2-7; maybe TRBD2 (5 bases). V was cut by 6 bases and J by 3 bases, with 12 bases left in between. The CDR3 consists of 13 residues. The CDR3 reads CASRVRGSYEQYF. CDR3 DNA sequence: TGTGCCAGCAGAGTTCGGGGTAGCTACGAGCAGTACTTC.

This clone was observed many times. The gene calls are TRBV29-1 and TRBJ1-2; D perhaps matches TRBD1 (6 bases). The CDR3 totals 13 residues. V dropped 0 bases and J dropped 7 bases, with 12 bases sitting between them. Germline V gene lookup returns CDR1 SQVTM and CDR2 ANQGSEA. The CDR3 loop is CSVEEGGQRGYTF. The CDR3 coding sequence is TGCAGCGTTGAAGAAGGAGGACAGCGTGGCTACACCTTC.

V usage is TRBV6-6 and J usage is TRBJ1-6; a possible D gene is TRBD1 (5 bases). This CDR3 is built from 14 residues. The germline V gene encodes CDR1 MNHNY and CDR2 SVGAGI (reference sequence). Between the trimmed V and J ends, which lost 4 bases and 8 bases, there was a span of 12 bases. The CDR3 reads CASSSGGGYSPLHF. In DNA, the CDR3 is TGTGCCAGCAGTTCCGGGGGGGGATATTCACCCCTCCACTTT.

The rearrangement joins TRBV4-1 to TRBJ1-3; tentatively, D is TRBD1 (6 bases). CDR3 length: 15 amino acids. V was clipped by 2 bases and J by 4 bases, with 12 bases between them. Germline CDR1 reads MGHRA; CDR2 reads YSYEKL. CDR3 amino acids: CASSQTQGSGNTIYF. DNA for the CDR3: TGCGCCAGCAGCCAAACACAGGGATCCGGAAACACCATATATTTT.

The DNA of the CDR3 is TGTGCCAGCAGCTGGGGCCCATCGAACACTGAAGCTTTCTTT. It codes for CASSWGPSNTEAFF. V usage is TRBV6-2 or TRBV6-3 and J usage is TRBJ1-1; perhaps TRBD1 as D (5 bases). The CDR3 has 14 amino acids. With 6 bases removed from V and 1 base from J, the gap between germline ends came to 12 bases. The germline V gene encodes CDR1 MNHEY and CDR2 SVGEGT.

This chain joins TRBV6-5 and TRBJ1-2; D is possibly TRBD1 (5 bases). This CDR3 is 13 amino acids long. CDR1 MNHEY and CDR2 SVGAGI come from the germline V gene. V lost 7 bases and J 6 bases, leaving 15 bases between the germline ends. CDR3 residues: CASTTTVGHGYTF. The CDR3 DNA follows: TGTGCCAGCACCACGACAGTGGGGCATGGCTACACCTTC.

This chain uses TRBV4-3 with TRBJ2-5; D may be TRBD2 (5 bases). The CDR3 is made up of 14 amino acids. The germline V gene has CDR1 LGHNA and CDR2 YSLEER. V gave up 1 base and J gave up 5 bases, with 11 bases separating them. The CDR3 reads CASSQGSPGETQYF. The DNA for the CDR3 is TGCGCCAGCAGCCAAGGGTCTCCGGGGGAGACCCAGTACTTC.

The chain has TRBV5-5 and TRBJ1-1; D ambiguous. This CDR3 comprises 14 residues. V lost 3 bases and J lost 11, with 20 bases in between. CDR1 is SGHKS and CDR2 is YYEKEE in the germline V gene (reference sequence). The DNA of the CDR3 is TGTGCCAGCAGCTCCACCGGCCCGAGTGAGGAGGCTTTCTTT. Protein sequence: CASSSTGPSEEAFF.